Listed here are 10 T cell receptor beta chains from one sample, sequenced in a study of blood T cell repertoires in COVID-19. TCRdb's copy holds only in-frame clones and misses some; the assay was immunoSEQ multiplex PCR. The sample carries approximately 180,000 clones, 75% to 90% recorded once. Sequencing was done on a sample of peripheral blood. The receptors here all came from a human donor with active or convalescent COVID-19. The donor label of this sample is uncertain.

V is TRBV7-9 and J is TRBJ2-7; TRBD1 matches 9 bases. Germline CDR1 is SEHNR and CDR2 is FQNEAQ (reference sequence). The V and J ends lost 6 bases and 3 bases, in that order; junction bases with no gene match: 9. CDR3 size: 15 residues. The CDR3 DNA reads TGTGCCAGCAGTTACGCCGGGACAGGGTACTACGAGCAGTACTTC. It translates to CASSYAGTGYYEQYF.

J is TRBJ2-1 and V is TRBV3-1 (or the pseudogene TRBV3-2); 8 nucleotides line up with TRBD2. There are 15 residues in the CDR3. The germline gives CDR1 LGHDT, CDR2 YNNKEL (reference sequence). Germline trimming cut 0 bases from V and 8 bases from J; bases unmatched to any gene: 6. CDR3 loop: CASSQDLRLAHEQFF. The CDR3 coding sequence is TGTGCCAGCAGCCAAGATCTGAGACTAGCGCATGAGCAGTTCTTC.

The chain has TRBV5-4 and TRBJ2-3; tentative D call: TRBD1 (7 bases). V was pared by 6 bases and J by 3 bases, with 14 bases between. Germline V CDR1 and CDR2: SGHNT, YYREEE (reference sequence). The CDR3 loop spans 14 amino acids. CDR3 in amino acids: CASIRSGGTDTQYF. The CDR3 region has the DNA TGTGCCAGCATTCGGTCAGGGGGGACAGATACGCAGTATTTT.

This clone appeared a few times. V and J are TRBV29-1 and TRBJ2-7; D might be TRBD2 (6 bases). The germline CDR1 and CDR2 sequences are SQVTM and ANQGSEA. This CDR3 contains 14 residues. V lost 4 bases, J lost 6 bases, and 19 bases lay in between. The CDR3, as DNA: TGCAGCGTTGGGGGGGTCCTAAGCTATCGCGAGCAGTACTTC. Translation gives CSVGGVLSYREQYF.

This chain connects TRBV2 to TRBJ2-7, with 8 bases identical to TRBD1. CDR1 SNHLY and CDR2 FYNNEI come from the germline V gene. Losses at the gene ends were 4 bases for V and 0 bases for J; bases not matched to a gene: 2. The CDR3 has 14 amino acids. CDR3 in amino acids: CASSAGGVSYEQYF. CDR3 coding DNA: TGTGCCAGCAGTGCAGGGGGCGTCTCCTACGAGCAGTACTTC.

This clone was detected a few times. This sequence joins TRBV19 and TRBJ1-5, with 9 bases matching TRBD1. CDR3 length: 16 amino acids. Trimming removed 4 bases from V and 0 bases from J; junction bases left unmatched: 4. CDR1 is LNHDA and CDR2 is SQIVND in the germline V gene (reference sequence). The CDR3 DNA reads TGTGCCAGTAGTAGGGCGGGACAGGGTAGCAATCAGCCCCAGCATTTT. It translates to CASSRAGQGSNQPQHF.

CDR3 coding DNA: TGTGCCAGCAGCTTCGCACGGGAAGCCTTCGAGCAGTACTTC. Its translation: CASSFAREAFEQYF. The chain carries TRBV5-4 and TRBJ2-7, with a tentative D call TRBD2 (5 bases). The V gene lost 2 bases and the J gene lost 6 bases, with 15 bases spanning the gap. This CDR3 is built from 14 residues. CDR1 and CDR2 from the germline V gene are SGHNT and YYREEE (reference sequence).

J is TRBJ1-5 and V is TRBV6-1; no firm D call. Germline V gene data show CDR1 as MNHNS and CDR2 as SASEGT. Trimming shortened V by 2 bases and J by 0 bases, and 8 bases separated the two germline ends. The CDR3 runs 15 residues. For the CDR3, the DNA is TGTGCCAGCAGTGAACGCAGTCATAGCAATCAGCCCCAGCATTTT. Translated: CASSERSHSNQPQHF.

As for this clone: The junction shows a germline mismatch at one end, possibly a read error. V usage is TRBV5-4 and J usage is TRBJ2-7; TRBD2 matches at 8 bases. Germline V gene sequence: CDR1 SGHNT, CDR2 YYREEE (reference sequence). This CDR3 contains 15 residues. In DNA form, the CDR3 reads TGTGCCAGCAACTTGGGCGGGGGGCAGCCCTACGAGCAGTACTTC. This codes for CASNLGGGQPYEQYF. Full variable domain (rest looked up from reference TRBV5-4 and TRBJ2-7): ETGVTQSPTHLIKTRGQQVTLRCSSQSGHNTVSWYQQALGQGPQFIFQYYREEENGRGNFPPRFSGLQFPNYSSELNVNALELDDSALYLCASNLGGGQPYEQYFGPGTRLTVT.

The chain recombines TRBV9 with TRBJ1-6; the D gene is possibly TRBD1 (6 bases). V dropped 4 bases and J dropped 6 bases, with 11 bases sitting between them. CDR3 length equals 14 residues. Germline values: CDR1 SGDLS, CDR2 YYNGEE. The CDR3 DNA is TGTGCCAGCAGCACAGGGAACGCTAATTCACCCCTCCACTTT. Protein sequence: CASSTGNANSPLHF.